This T cell receptor beta chain comes out of a study of blood T cell repertoires in COVID-19 (TCRdb year 2020). Some background on the complete study: The collaborator samples originated in the United States, Italy and Spain and spanned the acute and convalescent phases of COVID-19. The prospective study material was composed of cDNA or gDNA derived from T cells, B-cell-depleted T cells, or PBMCs. Deeply sampled blood TCRbeta repertoires from subjects exposed to, actively infected with, or recovered from COVID-19 were included in the dataset. The repertoires were released in a freely available public database intended as a resource for research on the immune response to SARS-CoV-2. The samples were drawn from the first 160 participants of the ongoing ImmuneRACE study and from 1,254 subjects provided by 6 global collaborators. Sample metadata almost always included a de-identified subject ID, COVID-19 status, age in years and sex. Where available, HLA class I and class II types were taken from metadata supplied by the sample provider and were not determined by assay-based typing.

One collaborating source in Seattle enrolled patients during active infection and followed them longitudinally through the course of disease. The collaborating institutions used their own protocols to collect whole blood in K2EDTA tubes. Collaborator samples were shipped for TCRbeta analysis as frozen whole blood, isolated PBMCs, or DNA extracted from either sample type. A note on this clone: Its antigen is currently not known. Per-nucleotide qualities are absent, and no much larger clonotype sits a single base away.

TCRbeta CDR3 regions were amplified from genomic DNA using the immunoSEQ Assay, a bias-controlled multiplex PCR. In the paper's pipeline: Within the assay, amplification of reference gene primers was used to estimate how many nucleated cells each sample contained. To quantify the absolute abundance of each unique TCRbeta CDR3 rearrangement, sequence reads were collapsed and filtered. For each sample, productive Simpson clonality was calculated by taking the square root of Simpson's diversity index across productive rearrangements. Entries here come from immuneACCESS through TCRdb and include only in-frame sequences with V and J called. Some clones fail to appear in such tables; in the studies checked, an unresolved V gene covers under half of the shortfall, and the cause of the remainder is unknown. V and J calls and clone size are as listed in that table; D and trimming were resolved from the DNA. This sample holds under 300,000 clones; 70% to 90% were observed only once. The ten biggest clones cover over 10% of the sample.

General findings and caveats noted by the study authors: Clinical and demographic metadata were provided uncurated, with the amount varying by source and participant.

The sequenced sample was peripheral blood. The source of this sequence is a woman aged 70-85 years with COVID-19, enrolled during active disease.

The sequenced DNA is TGCGCCAGCAGCTTGGCAGGGGCGCCTAATGAAAAACTGTTTTTT. This codes for CASSLAGAPNEKLFF. The rearrangement joined TRBV5-1 to TRBJ1-4, with a tentative D gene TRBD1 over 6 matching bases. Including cysteine and phenylalanine, the CDR3 has 15 amino acids. Only the CDR3 DNA stays, 45 bases, in frame from base 1. From a lookup of the germline V gene, CDR1 and CDR2 are SGHRS and YFSETQ. Trimming at the junction amounts to 0 bases on V and 3 bases on J, and the germline ends lie 9 bases apart.